Given below is one T cell receptor beta chain in context. TCRdb's table, derived via immunoSEQ multiplex PCR, lists solely in-frame clones and lacks some. The sample has roughly 320,000 clones, 85% to 90% seen once. The sample belongs to a study of blood T cell repertoires in COVID-19. Overall study context: Collection of acute and convalescent COVID-19 samples took place in the United States, Italy and Spain.

V lost 4 bases, J lost 6 bases, and 6 bases stayed unmatched. This CDR3 is 14 amino acids long. Germline values: CDR1 MNHEY, CDR2 SMNVEV (reference sequence). This clonotype was obtained from a woman aged 50 to 60 with COVID-19, enrolled during active disease. Sequenced sample: peripheral blood. The chain uses TRBV27 and TRBJ2-7, with TRBD2 matching over 10 bases. In DNA, the CDR3 is TGTGCCAGCAGTTATTCTAGCGGGAGTTCCGAGCAGTACTTC. As protein: CASSYSSGSSEQYF.